This T cell receptor (beta chain) was identified during a study of T cells in Graves' hyperthyroidism and ophthalmopathy. The study, taken as a whole, reports: Clonotypes that were expanded in thyroid above 0.001 mostly appeared in blood too.

TCR beta CDR3 sequences were amplified from RNA transcripts. A set of HTBI primers served as the primers for a first-round RT-PCR of the TCR CDR3. One entry per CDR3 protein, called by TCRdb with MiXCR from the multiplex PCR reads. The repertoire has around 300,000 distinct CDR3 sequences, roughly 15% of them found once; the top ten carry roughly 31%. This clonotype has only one observation. Its specificity is not known. At one end, the junction sequence differs from germline, possibly due to a read error. Uncontrolled infection, other autoimmune disease, pregnancy and lactation each barred patients from inclusion. The specimen sequenced was blood. The clonotype originates from a woman between 45 and 60 years old with Graves' hyperthyroidism that later progressed to Graves' ophthalmopathy.

This chain's CDR3 is CSVRDGQGNEKLFF. The DNA for the CDR3 is TGCAGTGTTAGAGATGGCCAGGGCAATGAAAAACTGTTTTTT. The V call is TRBV20-1, the J call TRBJ1-4; D is perhaps TRBD1 (5 bases). The CDR3 runs to 14 residues. Germline V gene sequence: CDR1 DFQATT, CDR2 SNEGSKA (reference sequence).